The 12 T cell receptor beta chains given below trace back to one sample, sequenced in a study of shared clonotypes between healthy human individuals. TCRdb's table, derived via immunoSEQ multiplex PCR, lists solely in-frame clones and lacks some. In the table there are 2,500,000 or so clones, roughly 93% of which are singletons. Specimen: naive CD4+ T cells from PBMCs. Subset given: CD45RA+ positively selected. The receptors shown here come from a young man in good health. Some clones in this sample may be carry-over from other donors' samples.

The V gene is TRBV5-1, the J gene TRBJ2-5; the D call may be TRBD1 or TRBD2 (5 bases each). CDR3 length: 17 amino acids. The V end was cut by 1 base, the J end by 2 bases, with 18 bases between. Germline assignment: CDR1 SGHRS and CDR2 YFSETQ. The CDR3 protein is CASSLFKAGRRQETQYF. The CDR3 region has the DNA TGCGCCAGCAGCTTGTTTAAGGCAGGGAGAAGGCAAGAGACCCAGTACTTC.

In this sample, this clone turned up once. Different DNA sequences within this sample yield the same CDR3. The chain has TRBV19 and TRBJ1-2, with 7 nucleotides matching TRBD1. Germline lookup yields CDR1 LNHDA and CDR2 SQIVND (reference sequence). CDR3 length: 14 amino acids. The ends lost 6 bases at V and 4 bases at J; junction bases unmatched: 8. The CDR3 region is CASSVRDSPYGYTF. The CDR3 nucleotides read TGTGCCAGTAGCGTGCGGGACAGCCCCTATGGCTACACCTTC.

The DNA for the CDR3 is TGTGCCACCAGCAGAGATCAGAATTCACCCCTCCACTTT. Translating it yields CATSRDQNSPLHF. V and J are TRBV15 and TRBJ1-6; D unclear. Germline assignment: CDR1 LNHNV and CDR2 YYDKDF (reference sequence). CDR3 size: 13 residues. Between the trimmed V and J ends, which lost 0 bases and 7 bases, there was a span of 4 bases.

The V gene is TRBV6-5, the J gene TRBJ2-3, with D possibly matching TRBD2 (6 bases). In germline, CDR1 is MNHEY, CDR2 SVGAGI. V lost 4 bases, J lost 0 bases, and 14 bases lay in between. CDR3 length equals 16 residues. The CDR3 DNA sequence: TGTGCCAGCAGTTTAATTAGCGGAACTAGCACAGATACGCAGTATTTT. This codes for CASSLISGTSTDTQYF.

This clone showed up just once. The V and J genes are TRBV29-1 and TRBJ1-5; D is undetermined. The CDR3 runs to 19 residues. V was shortened by 0 bases and J by 0 bases, with 21 bases between the two germline ends. Germline CDR1 and CDR2: SQVTM and ANQGSEA. CDR3 DNA: TGCAGCGTTGAAGATGCTCTCACCGTCGAACGGTATAGCAATCAGCCCCAGCATTTT. Translating gives CSVEDALTVERYSNQPQHF.

This sequence joins TRBV6-5 and TRBJ2-5; TRBD1 matches at 12 bases. The J call may be in error: the DNA end matches TRBJ2-7 better. This CDR3 is 14 amino acids long. Germline CDR1 is MNHEY and CDR2 is SVGAGI. CDR3 coding DNA: TGTGCCAGCAGGGGACAGGGGGCCCCCTACGAGCAGTACTTC. This sequence encodes CASRGQGAPYEQYF.

In nucleotides, the CDR3 is TGTGCCATCAGTGAGGTAGGGCAGTCGTACGAGCAGTACTTC. Its protein is CAISEVGQSYEQYF. This rearrangement joins TRBV10-3 to TRBJ2-7; D ambiguous. The CDR3 has 14 residues. Trimming left V 2 bases short and J 4 bases short, with 12 bases between. The germline V gene encodes CDR1 ENHRY and CDR2 SYGVKD.

The chain links TRBV18 to TRBJ2-7; the D gene is possibly TRBD2 (5 bases). Per the germline V gene, CDR1 is KGHSH and CDR2 is LQKENI. V was pared by 6 bases and J by 5 bases, with 8 bases between. The CDR3 contains 11 residues. CDR3 residues: CASSARDEQYF. Here the CDR3 DNA reads TGTGCCAGCTCGGCGAGGGACGAGCAGTACTTC.

The J gene is TRBJ2-3, the V gene TRBV27; tentative D call: TRBD2 (6 bases). V was shortened by 8 bases and J by 2 bases, with 17 bases between the two germline ends. The germline gives CDR1 MNHEY, CDR2 SMNVEV (reference sequence). The CDR3 is made up of 15 amino acids. Here the CDR3 DNA reads TGTGCCAGCTTAAGCCGTAGCGGACACACAGATACGCAGTATTTT. This gives the protein CASLSRSGHTDTQYF.

The chain links TRBV5-4 to TRBJ2-1, with 12 positions matching TRBD2. V dropped 4 bases and J dropped 5; count of bases not matched to a gene: 4. This CDR3 comprises 15 residues. Germline V gives CDR1 SGHNT, CDR2 YYREEE (reference sequence). As DNA, the CDR3 is TGTGCCAGCAGCCGGACTAGCGGGGAGCACAATGAGCAGTTCTTC. Amino acids: CASSRTSGEHNEQFF.

The rearrangement uses TRBV6-5 and TRBJ2-3; TRBD2 is a possible D gene (6 bases). V was cut by 2 bases and J by 4 bases, with 10 bases left in between. Per the germline V gene, CDR1 is MNHEY and CDR2 is SVGAGI. The CDR3 covers 14 residues. The CDR3 DNA sequence: TGTGCCAGCAGTTACGCGGGAAGGCCAGATACGCAGTATTTT. It specifies CASSYAGRPDTQYF.

V is TRBV4-1 and J is TRBJ2-7; 14 positions agree with TRBD2. In germline, CDR1 is MGHRA, CDR2 YSYEKL. The CDR3 runs to 18 residues. With 1 base clipped from V and 3 bases from J, the junction kept 8 bases outside the gene matches. In nucleotides, the CDR3 is TGCGCCAGCAGCCAAGCGGCAGGGACTAGCGGGAGAGGCTACGAGCAGTACTTC. This gives the protein CASSQAAGTSGRGYEQYF.